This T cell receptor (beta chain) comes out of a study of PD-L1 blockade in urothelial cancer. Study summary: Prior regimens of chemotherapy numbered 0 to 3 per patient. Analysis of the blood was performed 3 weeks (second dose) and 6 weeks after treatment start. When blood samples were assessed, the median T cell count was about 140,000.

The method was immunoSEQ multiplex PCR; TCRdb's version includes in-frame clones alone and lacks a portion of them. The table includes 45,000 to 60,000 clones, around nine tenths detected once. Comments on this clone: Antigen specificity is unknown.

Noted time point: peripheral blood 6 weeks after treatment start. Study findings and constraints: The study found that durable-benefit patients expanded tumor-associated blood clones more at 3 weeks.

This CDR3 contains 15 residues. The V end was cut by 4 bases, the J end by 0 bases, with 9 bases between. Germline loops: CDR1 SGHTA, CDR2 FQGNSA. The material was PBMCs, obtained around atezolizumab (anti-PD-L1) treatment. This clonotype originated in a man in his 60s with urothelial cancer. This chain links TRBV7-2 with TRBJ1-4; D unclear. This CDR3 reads CASSSPGATNEKLFF. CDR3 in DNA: TGTGCCAGCAGCTCGCCAGGCGCAACTAATGAAAAACTGTTTTTT.